A selection of T cell receptor beta chains follows, all from one sample in a study of OX40 agonist ivuxolimab in advanced cancers. The data were produced by immunoSEQ multiplex PCR, yet TCRdb's version contains in-frame clones alone and is incomplete. Found here are around 69,000 clones, around 89% of them singletons; the top ten hold roughly 4.2%. The sample was CD4+ or CD8+ T cells sorted from blood, taken in a trial of the OX40 agonist ivuxolimab. Receptors originate from an adult with an advanced solid tumor such as melanoma, head and neck, liver or kidney cancer. Both conserved end residues are part of each CDR3. Fields, in order: clone size, D gene, J gene, V gene, CDR3 DNA, CDR3 protein. A D gene is named only where the DNA matches it firmly. Clone size is shown for a subset of rows, as once, few, many or a class of expanded clone.

few,-,TRBJ1-1,TRBV20-1,TGCAGCCTCAGACGGTTTGAAGCTTTCTTT,CSLRRFEAFF
few,-,TRBJ2-1,TRBV11-3,TGTGCCAGCAGCACTCGGGGGAGCTCCTACAATGAGCAGTTCTTC,CASSTRGSSYNEQFF
once,TRBD2,TRBJ2-7,TRBV6-6,TGTGCCAGCAGTTACTCCACGGGGGGATACGAGCAGTACTTC,CASSYSTGGYEQYF
-,-,TRBJ2-2,TRBV9,TGTGCCAGCAGCGTACTAGCGCGAACGGTAAACACCGGGGAGCTGTTTTTT,CASSVLARTVNTGELFF
-,-,TRBJ2-5,TRBV7-8,TGTGCCAGCAGCCGAGGGGGAGAGGGAGAGACCCAGTACTTC,CASSRGGEGETQYF
-,TRBD2,TRBJ2-7,TRBV28,TGTGCCAGCAGTTTTTTAATCCAGCGGACTAGCGCTTCCTACGAGCAGTACTTC,CASSFLIQRTSASYEQYF
-,TRBD2,TRBJ2-7,TRBV7-3,TGTGCCAGCAGCAATCCCGGGACTAGCGTCTACGAGCAGTACTTC,CASSNPGTSVYEQYF
few,TRBD2,TRBJ2-3,TRBV5-1,TGCGCCAGCAGCTTCCGGCAGACTAGCGGGGGCACAGATACGCAGTATTTT,CASSFRQTSGGTDTQYF
few,TRBD1,TRBJ1-2,TRBV19,TGTGCCAGTAGCCCGGGACAGGGCTATGGCTACACCTTC,CASSPGQGYGYTF
-,-,TRBJ1-5,TRBV11-3,TGTGCCAGCAGCCAGGGTTACAATCAGCCCCAGCATTTT,CASSQGYNQPQHF
-,TRBD2,TRBJ2-7,TRBV6-5,TGTGCCAGCAGTTACTGGATCGCGGGAGGGCCTCTAGAGCAGTACTTC,CASSYWIAGGPLEQYF
-,-,TRBJ2-1,TRBV4-1,TGCGCCAGCAGCCAAGACCGGACCAGCAATGAGCAGTTCTTC,CASSQDRTSNEQFF